This T cell receptor (beta chain) was retrieved from a study of PD-1 blockade in classical Hodgkin lymphoma. Overall study findings and caveats: Nothing has yet pinned down what causes the repertoire differences, possibly disease activity or prior therapy. Newly diagnosed and completely responding patients shared comparable baseline diversity.

Some clones are missing from TCRdb's copy, which holds only in-frame ones; the method was immunoSEQ multiplex PCR. The sample has roughly 50,000 clones, around 90% seen once. With respect to this clone: Antigen specificity is unknown.

CDR3 length: 19 amino acids. V dropped 0 bases and J dropped 2; count of bases not matched to a gene: 13. CDR1 is MNHEY, CDR2 SMNVEV, per germline (reference sequence). The time point denotes: cycle 4 day 1 (C4D1), after less than 7 weeks of nivolumab. All patients relapsed after autologous stem cell transplantation, and brentuximab vedotin exposure varied. V is TRBV27 and J is TRBJ2-7; 10 bases are shared with TRBD2. Sequenced material: peripheral blood mononuclear cells (PBMCs), taken before the fourth cycle of nivolumab. This receptor was identified in a human donor with classical Hodgkin lymphoma. CDR3 region: CASSLSGLAVDYPPYEQYF. In DNA, the CDR3 is TGTGCCAGCAGTTTATCAGGACTAGCGGTTGACTATCCCCCCTACGAGCAGTACTTC.